This TCR beta chain was retrieved from a study of response to subunit inactivated influenza vaccine. A single record per CDR3 protein comes from TCRdb applying MiXCR to the RT-PCR reads. In the table there are around 570,000 distinct CDR3 sequences, approximately 10% of which are singletons. The sample holds a few counts of this clonotype. V trimming: 7 bases; J trimming: 3 bases; junction bases outside the gene matches: 0. The germline V gene encodes CDR1 DFQATT and CDR2 SNEGSKA (reference sequence). This CDR3 region has 12 residues. This same sample was also taken into another study, of T cells expressing NK-cell markers. This second report adds: A 5'RACE template switching approach incorporating UMIs was used to make TCR beta cDNA. Researchers got TCR beta repertoires out of sorted CD3+CD56+NKG2C+, CD3+CD56+NKG2C- and CD3+CD56-NKG2C+ T cells.

The starting material was PBMCs from blood, obtained on the day of vaccination. The receptor was isolated from a man in his fifties who received an inactivated influenza vaccine. V is TRBV20-1 and J is TRBJ2-2; 9 bases line up with TRBD1. The CDR3 DNA reads TGCAGTGGACAGGGGGACACCGGGGAGCTGTTTTTT. Translated: CSGQGDTGELFF.